The source of this T cell receptor beta chain is a study of response to subunit inactivated influenza vaccine (dated by TCRdb to 2016 to 2019). With respect to the entire study: Deep quantitative T cell receptor repertoire profiling was used in the study to track responses to a trivalent subunit inactivated influenza vaccine. Study-wide conclusions, independent of this receptor: The authors proposed that each seasonal influenza vaccination may bring in only a limited number of new T cells.

The library was generated by RT-PCR. Sequencing took place on an Illumina HiSeq 2500. TCRdb passed the public sequencing reads through fastp at Q25 and MiXCR, retaining productive beta sequences. When rows share a CDR3 protein, they turn into one entry using the most common DNA and genes. A total of about 700,000 distinct CDR3 sequences appear in this sample, 12% to 15% of them only once. Around 7.6% of the sample is held by the ten biggest clonotypes. Counted from cysteine to phenylalanine, this CDR3 has 14 amino acids. Only the CDR3 DNA stays, 42 bases, in frame from base 1. CDR1 and CDR2 are read off the germline V gene as SNHLY and FYNNEI. Trimming costs V 3 bases and J 1 base, and their ends lie 9 bases apart. In this sample, this clonotype turned up many times. Its antigen is still unknown. No clone much larger than this one lies a single base away; base qualities are absent.

Sample: PBMCs from blood, taken 14 days before vaccination. The chain is encoded by TRBV2 joined to TRBJ1-1; the D gene identity is not certain. The source of this sequence is a man aged 45-65 years who received an inactivated influenza vaccine. Donor details come from another sample of the same person, matched by shared clones. The CDR3 amino acid sequence is: CASSDLARNTEAFF. The nucleotide sequence is given as TGTGCCAGCAGTGATTTGGCCAGGAACACTGAAGCTTTCTTT. Joined to the reference TRBV2 and TRBJ1-1 proteins, this CDR3 gives the full variable domain: EPEVTQTPSHQVTQMGQEVILRCVPISNHLYFYWYRQILGQKVEFLVSFYNNEISEKSEIFDDQFSVERPDGSNFTLKIRSTKLEDSAMYFCASSDLARNTEAFFGQGTRLTVV.